This is a list of T cell receptor beta chains from one sample in a study of T cell responses to AZD1222 COVID-19 vaccine. The data were produced by immunoSEQ multiplex PCR, yet TCRdb's version contains in-frame clones alone and is incomplete. Of about 79,000 clones listed, 80% were seen once; the top ten hold around 20%. Sequences were derived from peripheral blood, sampled on day 0 of AZD1222 vaccination. These receptors were obtained from an adult in good health. CDR3s include the opening cysteine and the closing phenylalanine or tryptophan.

TRBV27,TRBJ1-1,CASSSRWTGKMNTEAFF
TRBV25-1,TRBJ2-1,CASSDRRGNSYNEQFF
TRBV7-9,TRBJ2-7,CASSLASGAYEQYF
TRBV5-1,TRBJ1-2,CASSFAGTEIGYTF
TRBV5-5,TRBJ1-1,CASSFRANQFSTEAFF
TRBV10-3,TRBJ2-7,CATGEGGLSYEQYF
TRBV18,TRBJ1-4,CASSRTEPEKLFF
TRBV11-2,TRBJ1-1,CASSLVGVNTEAFF
TRBV27,TRBJ1-5,CASSLFARVLGQPQHF
TRBV2,TRBJ1-1,CASKAEREAFF
TRBV18,TRBJ2-7,CASSPGTAEQYF
TRBV4-2,TRBJ2-7,CASSDGTADYEQYF
TRBV7-9,TRBJ1-1,CASSLGGSDTEAFF
TRBV30,TRBJ2-7,CAWSLGLAGDWSDSYEQYF
TRBV4-1,TRBJ1-5,CASSQGPGQASNQPQHF
TRBV5-1,TRBJ2-7,CASSLANSGGSYEQYF
TRBV5-5,TRBJ2-2,CASSAGLSLTGELFF
TRBV19,TRBJ2-7,CASSSSGLAAPDF
TRBV6-5,TRBJ2-2,CASAIRLAGGGELFF
TRBV6-1,TRBJ2-5,CASSASAGGVKQETQYF
TRBV2,TRBJ1-5,CASSETGSNQPQHF
TRBV9,TRBJ1-5,CASSVGANQPQHF
TRBV4-1,TRBJ1-2,CASSQDDSTVNYGYTF
TRBV19,TRBJ2-1,CASRRGTSGDFEQFF
TRBV13,TRBJ1-3,CASSLRQYPGNTIYF
TRBV30,TRBJ1-2,CAWSGDGRYGYTF
TRBV5-1,TRBJ2-3,CASSLGGRSNTQYF
TRBV18,TRBJ2-1,CASSPLPSGTYNEQFF
TRBV6-5,TRBJ1-3,CASSYSMQRSGNTIYF
TRBV10-3,TRBJ2-7,CAIRSTGDDEQYF
TRBV15,TRBJ1-1,CATSRVADNTEAFF
TRBV5-5,TRBJ1-6,CASSLVVWTAPSNSPLHF
TRBV5-4,TRBJ2-7,CASSLGGIPYEQYF
TRBV7-5,TRBJ1-4,CVRSFSGTEKLFF
TRBV18,TRBJ1-1,CASSPGAVQNSEAFF
TRBV7-8,TRBJ1-1,CASSSYRVGRVNTEAFF
TRBV29-1,TRBJ1-2,CSVEGGGSGYTF
TRBV5-1,TRBJ1-2,CASSLGTGDGYTF
TRBV19,TRBJ1-1,CASSASKGGLKGTEAFF
TRBV18,TRBJ2-1,CASSPQGATTYNEQFF
TRBV5-1,TRBJ1-1,CASSLGALGEAFF
TRBV6-5,TRBJ2-1,CASSTVARGNEQFF
TRBV30,TRBJ1-2,CAWRSATYGYTF
TRBV5-1,TRBJ2-2,CASSIGDTGELFF
TRBV27,TRBJ2-7,CASSEGRGRPYEQYF
TRBV5-4,TRBJ1-1,CASSPPGYENTEAFF
TRBV4-1,TRBJ1-2,CASSQDRPTGYGYTF
TRBV4-1,TRBJ1-4,CASSQERGSGNEKLFF
TRBV15,TRBJ1-3,CATSRGGDFGNTIYF
TRBV2,TRBJ2-4,CASSGHRGQGAIAKNIQYF
TRBV19,TRBJ1-1,CASSMNTEAFF
TRBV7-8,TRBJ2-7,CASSFRPNYEQYF
TRBV7-9,TRBJ2-2,CASSLGSANTGELFF
TRBV6-5,TRBJ2-7,CASSYPQSPEQYF
TRBV19,TRBJ2-7,CASGMRLSNHEQYF
TRBV5-1,TRBJ2-7,CASSLEYRNYEQYF